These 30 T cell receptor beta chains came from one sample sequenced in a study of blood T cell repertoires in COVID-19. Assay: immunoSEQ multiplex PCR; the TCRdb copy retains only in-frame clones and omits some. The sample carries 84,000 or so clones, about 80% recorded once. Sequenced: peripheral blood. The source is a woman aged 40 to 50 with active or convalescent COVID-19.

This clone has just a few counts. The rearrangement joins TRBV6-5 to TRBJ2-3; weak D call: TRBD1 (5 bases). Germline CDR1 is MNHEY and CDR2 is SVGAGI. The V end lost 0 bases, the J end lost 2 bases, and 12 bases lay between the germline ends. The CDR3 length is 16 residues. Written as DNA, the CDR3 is TGTGCCAGCAGTTACTCGGCGGACATCATCACAGATACGCAGTATTTT. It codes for CASSYSADIITDTQYF.

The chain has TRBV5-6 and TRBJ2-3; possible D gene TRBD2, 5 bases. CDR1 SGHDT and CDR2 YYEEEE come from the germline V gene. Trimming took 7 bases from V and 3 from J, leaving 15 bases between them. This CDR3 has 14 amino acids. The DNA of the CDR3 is TGTGCCAGCCTGAGACAAGGAGGTACAGATACGCAGTATTTT. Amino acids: CASLRQGGTDTQYF.

The chain's CDR3 is CASSYSESLSGANVLTF. CDR3 coding DNA: TGTGCCAGCAGTTACTCGGAGAGTCTCTCTGGGGCCAACGTCCTGACTTTC. The chain recombines TRBV6-2 or TRBV6-3 with TRBJ2-6, with D unclear. Looked up from germline, CDR1 is MNHEY and CDR2 is SVGEGT. V was shortened by 0 bases and J by 0 bases, with 9 bases between the two germline ends. The CDR3 consists of 17 residues.

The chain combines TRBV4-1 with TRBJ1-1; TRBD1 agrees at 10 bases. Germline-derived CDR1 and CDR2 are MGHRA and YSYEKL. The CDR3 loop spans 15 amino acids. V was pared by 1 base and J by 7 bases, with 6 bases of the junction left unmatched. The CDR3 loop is CASSQGRTGGDEAFF. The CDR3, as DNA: TGCGCCAGCAGCCAAGGCCGGACAGGGGGGGATGAAGCTTTCTTT.

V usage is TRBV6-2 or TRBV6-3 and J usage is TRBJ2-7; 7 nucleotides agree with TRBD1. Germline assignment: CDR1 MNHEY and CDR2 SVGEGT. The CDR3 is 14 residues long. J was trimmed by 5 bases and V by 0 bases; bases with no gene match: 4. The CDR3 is CASSYSQGFHEQYF. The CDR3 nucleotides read TGTGCCAGCAGTTACTCACAGGGGTTCCACGAGCAGTACTTC.

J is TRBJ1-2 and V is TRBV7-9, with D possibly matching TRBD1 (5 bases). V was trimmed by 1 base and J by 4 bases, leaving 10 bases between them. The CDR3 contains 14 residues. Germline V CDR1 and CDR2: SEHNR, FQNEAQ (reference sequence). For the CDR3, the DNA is TGTGCCAGCAGCTTAGTAGACAGCCCCTATGGCTACACCTTC. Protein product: CASSLVDSPYGYTF. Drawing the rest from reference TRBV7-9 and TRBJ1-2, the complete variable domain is DTGVSQNPRHKITKRGQNVTFRCDPISEHNRLYWYRQTLGQGPEFLTYFQNEAQLEKSRLLSDRFSAERPKGSFSTLEIQRTEQGDSAMYLCASSLVDSPYGYTFGSGTRLTVV.

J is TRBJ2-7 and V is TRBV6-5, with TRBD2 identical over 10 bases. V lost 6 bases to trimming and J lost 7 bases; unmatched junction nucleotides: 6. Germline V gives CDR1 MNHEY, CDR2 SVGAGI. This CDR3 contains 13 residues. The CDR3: CASRASGGLEQYF. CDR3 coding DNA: TGTGCCAGCAGGGCTAGCGGGGGACTAGAGCAGTACTTC.

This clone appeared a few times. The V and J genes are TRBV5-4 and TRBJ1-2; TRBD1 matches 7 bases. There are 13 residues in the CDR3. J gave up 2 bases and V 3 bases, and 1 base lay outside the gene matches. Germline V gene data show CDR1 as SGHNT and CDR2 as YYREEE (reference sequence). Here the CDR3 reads CASSSTGNYGYTF. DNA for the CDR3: TGTGCCAGCAGCTCGACAGGGAACTATGGCTACACCTTC. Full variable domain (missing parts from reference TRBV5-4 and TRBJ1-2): ETGVTQSPTHLIKTRGQQVTLRCSSQSGHNTVSWYQQALGQGPQFIFQYYREEENGRGNFPPRFSGLQFPNYSSELNVNALELDDSALYLCASSSTGNYGYTFGSGTRLTVV.

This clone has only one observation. The CDR3 nucleotides read TGTGCCAGCAGTCCAAGCGGGAGCTTCTACGAGCAGTACTTC. Its translation is CASSPSGSFYEQYF. The chain recombines TRBV28 with TRBJ2-7, with 8 nucleotides matching TRBD2. CDR1 is MDHEN and CDR2 is SYDVKM in the germline V gene. Unmatched junction bases numbered 6, after V lost 5 bases and J lost 3 bases. The CDR3 sequence is 14 residues long.

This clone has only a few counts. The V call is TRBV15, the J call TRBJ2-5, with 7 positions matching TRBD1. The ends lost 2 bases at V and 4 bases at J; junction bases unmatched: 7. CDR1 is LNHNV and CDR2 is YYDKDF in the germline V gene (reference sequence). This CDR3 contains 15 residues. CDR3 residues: CATSRSTGAPETQYF. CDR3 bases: TGTGCCACCAGCAGATCAACAGGGGCCCCAGAGACCCAGTACTTC.

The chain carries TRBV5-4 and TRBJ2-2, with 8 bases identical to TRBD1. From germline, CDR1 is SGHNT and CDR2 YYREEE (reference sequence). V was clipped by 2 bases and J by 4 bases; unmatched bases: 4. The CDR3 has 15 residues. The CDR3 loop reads CASSFGQGITGELFF. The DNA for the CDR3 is TGTGCCAGCAGCTTTGGACAGGGTATCACCGGGGAGCTGTTTTTT.

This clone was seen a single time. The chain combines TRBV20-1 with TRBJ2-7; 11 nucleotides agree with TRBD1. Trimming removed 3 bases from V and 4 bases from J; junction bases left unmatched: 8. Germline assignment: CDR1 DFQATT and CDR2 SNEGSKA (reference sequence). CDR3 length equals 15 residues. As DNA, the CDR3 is TGCAGTGCTAGTGGGGACAGGGGGTCCTCTTACGAGCAGTACTTC. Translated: CSASGDRGSSYEQYF.

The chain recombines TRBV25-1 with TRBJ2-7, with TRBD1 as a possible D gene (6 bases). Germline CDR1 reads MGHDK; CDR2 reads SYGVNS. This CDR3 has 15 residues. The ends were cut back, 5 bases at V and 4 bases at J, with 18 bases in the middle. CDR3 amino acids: CASSPPTGRGYEQYF. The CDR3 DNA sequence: TGTGCCAGCAGTCCACCAACAGGGAGAGGATACGAGCAGTACTTC.

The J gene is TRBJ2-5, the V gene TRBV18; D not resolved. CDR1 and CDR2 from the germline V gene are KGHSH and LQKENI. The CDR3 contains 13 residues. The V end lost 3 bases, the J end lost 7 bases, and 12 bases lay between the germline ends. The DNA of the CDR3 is TGTGCCAGCTCACCTGCTCGCGTTTGGACCCAGTACTTC. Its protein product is CASSPARVWTQYF. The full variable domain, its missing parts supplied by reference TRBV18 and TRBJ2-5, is NAGVMQNPRHLVRRRGQEARLRCSPMKGHSHVYWYRQLPEEGLKFMVYLQKENIIDESGMPKERFSAEFPKEGPSILRIQQVVRGDSAAYFCASSPARVWTQYFGPGTRLLVL.

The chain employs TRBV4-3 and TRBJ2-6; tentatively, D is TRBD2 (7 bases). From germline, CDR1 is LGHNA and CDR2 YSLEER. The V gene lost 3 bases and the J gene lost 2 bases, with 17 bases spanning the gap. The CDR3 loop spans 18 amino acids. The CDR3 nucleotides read TGCGCCAGCAGCCAGGGAAGTAGGGGGGGCACTGGGGCCAACGTCCTGACTTTC. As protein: CASSQGSRGGTGANVLTF.

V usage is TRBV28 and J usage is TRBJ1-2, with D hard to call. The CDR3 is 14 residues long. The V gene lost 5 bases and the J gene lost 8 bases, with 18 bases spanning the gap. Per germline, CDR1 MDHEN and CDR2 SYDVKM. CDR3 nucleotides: TGTGCCAGCAGTCTACCTGCTCTCCGCGGGGGCTACACCTTC. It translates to CASSLPALRGGYTF.

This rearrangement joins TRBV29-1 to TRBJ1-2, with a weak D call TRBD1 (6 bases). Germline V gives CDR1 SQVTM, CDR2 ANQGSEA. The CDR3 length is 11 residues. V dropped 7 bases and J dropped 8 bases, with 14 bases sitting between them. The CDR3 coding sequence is TGCAGCGCGTACAGGGTGGAAGGCTACACCTTC. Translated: CSAYRVEGYTF.

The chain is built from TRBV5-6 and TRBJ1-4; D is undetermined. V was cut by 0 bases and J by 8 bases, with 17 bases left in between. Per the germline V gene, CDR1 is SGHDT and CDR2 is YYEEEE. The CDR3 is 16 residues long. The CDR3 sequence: CASSLGASVEWEKLFF. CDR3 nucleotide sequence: TGTGCCAGCAGCTTGGGAGCGTCTGTTGAATGGGAAAAACTGTTTTTT.

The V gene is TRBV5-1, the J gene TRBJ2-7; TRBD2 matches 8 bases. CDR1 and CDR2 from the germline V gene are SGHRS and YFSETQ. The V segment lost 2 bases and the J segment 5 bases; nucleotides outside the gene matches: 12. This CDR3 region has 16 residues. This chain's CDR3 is CASSFRSSGTPDEQYF. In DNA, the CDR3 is TGCGCCAGCAGCTTCCGGAGTAGCGGGACCCCCGACGAGCAGTACTTC.

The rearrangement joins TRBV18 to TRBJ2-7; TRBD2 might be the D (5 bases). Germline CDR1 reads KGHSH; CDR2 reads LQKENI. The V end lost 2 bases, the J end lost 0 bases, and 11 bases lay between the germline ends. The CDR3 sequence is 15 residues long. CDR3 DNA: TGTGCCAGCTCACCAGGCGAGCGGAGCTCCTACGAGCAGTACTTC. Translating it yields CASSPGERSSYEQYF.

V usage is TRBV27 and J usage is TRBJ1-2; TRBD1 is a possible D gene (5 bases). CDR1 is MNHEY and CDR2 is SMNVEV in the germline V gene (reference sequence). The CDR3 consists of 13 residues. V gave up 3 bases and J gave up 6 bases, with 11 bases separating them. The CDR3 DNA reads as TGTGCCAGCAGTTTGCAGGGTTGGGATGGCTACACCTTC. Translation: CASSLQGWDGYTF.

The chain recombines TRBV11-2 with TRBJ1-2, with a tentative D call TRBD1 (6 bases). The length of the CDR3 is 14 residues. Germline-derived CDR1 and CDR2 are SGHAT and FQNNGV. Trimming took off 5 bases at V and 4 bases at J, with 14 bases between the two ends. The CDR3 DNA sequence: TGTGCCAGCAGCCCTCTACAGGGCACCTATGGCTACACCTTC. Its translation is CASSPLQGTYGYTF.

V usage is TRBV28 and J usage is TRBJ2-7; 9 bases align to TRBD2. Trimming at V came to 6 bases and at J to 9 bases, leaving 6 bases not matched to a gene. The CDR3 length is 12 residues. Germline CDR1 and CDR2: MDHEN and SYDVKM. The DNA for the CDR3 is TGTGCCAGCAGACTAGCGGGTGGTTCGCAGTACTTC. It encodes CASRLAGGSQYF.

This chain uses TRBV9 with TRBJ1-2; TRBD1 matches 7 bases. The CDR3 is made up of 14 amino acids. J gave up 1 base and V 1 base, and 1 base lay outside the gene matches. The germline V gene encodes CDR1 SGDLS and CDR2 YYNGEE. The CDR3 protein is CASSVQGVNYGYTF. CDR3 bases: TGTGCCAGCAGCGTACAGGGGGTTAACTATGGCTACACCTTC.

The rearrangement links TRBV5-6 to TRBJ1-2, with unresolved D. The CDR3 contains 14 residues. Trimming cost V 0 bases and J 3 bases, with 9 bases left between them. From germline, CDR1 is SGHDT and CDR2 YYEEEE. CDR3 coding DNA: TGTGCCAGCAGCTTGGGTCTCAGCGACTATGGCTACACCTTC. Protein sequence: CASSLGLSDYGYTF.

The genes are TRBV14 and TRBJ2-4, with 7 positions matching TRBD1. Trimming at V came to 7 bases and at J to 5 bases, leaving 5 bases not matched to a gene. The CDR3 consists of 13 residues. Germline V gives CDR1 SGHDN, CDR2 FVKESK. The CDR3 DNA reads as TGTGCCAGCAATCGAGGGACAGAAAACATTCAGTACTTC. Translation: CASNRGTENIQYF.

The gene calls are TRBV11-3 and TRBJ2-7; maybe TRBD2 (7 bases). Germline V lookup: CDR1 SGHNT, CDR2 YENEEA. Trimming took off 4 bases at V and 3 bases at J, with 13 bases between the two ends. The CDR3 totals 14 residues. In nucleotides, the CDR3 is TGTGCCAGCAGCTCCCCCGGGGGGCTCTACGAGCAGTACTTC. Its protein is CASSSPGGLYEQYF.

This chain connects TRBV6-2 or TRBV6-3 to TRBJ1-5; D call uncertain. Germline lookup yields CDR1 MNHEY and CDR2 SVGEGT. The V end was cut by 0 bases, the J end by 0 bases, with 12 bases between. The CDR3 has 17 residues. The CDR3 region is CASSYSAASYSNQPQHF. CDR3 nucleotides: TGTGCCAGCAGTTACTCGGCAGCGTCCTATAGCAATCAGCCCCAGCATTTT.

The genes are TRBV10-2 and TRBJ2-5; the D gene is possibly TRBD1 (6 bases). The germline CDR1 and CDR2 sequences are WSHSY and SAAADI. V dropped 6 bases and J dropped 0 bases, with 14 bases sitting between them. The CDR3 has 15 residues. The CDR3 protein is CASSRVGDNQETQYF. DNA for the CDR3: TGCGCCAGCAGCCGAGTGGGGGACAACCAAGAGACCCAGTACTTC.

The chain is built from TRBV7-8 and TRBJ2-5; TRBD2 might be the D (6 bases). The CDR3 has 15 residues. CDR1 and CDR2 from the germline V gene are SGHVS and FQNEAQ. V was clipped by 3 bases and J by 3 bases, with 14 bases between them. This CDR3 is CASSLGGWDEETQYF. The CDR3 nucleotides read TGTGCCAGCAGCTTGGGGGGTTGGGACGAAGAGACCCAGTACTTC. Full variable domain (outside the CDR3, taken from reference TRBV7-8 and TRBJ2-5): GAGVSQSPRYKVAKRGQDVALRCDPISGHVSLFWYQQALGQGPEFLTYFQNEAQLDKSGLPSDRFFAERPEGSVSTLKIQRTQQEDSAVYLCASSLGGWDEETQYFGPGTRLLVL.